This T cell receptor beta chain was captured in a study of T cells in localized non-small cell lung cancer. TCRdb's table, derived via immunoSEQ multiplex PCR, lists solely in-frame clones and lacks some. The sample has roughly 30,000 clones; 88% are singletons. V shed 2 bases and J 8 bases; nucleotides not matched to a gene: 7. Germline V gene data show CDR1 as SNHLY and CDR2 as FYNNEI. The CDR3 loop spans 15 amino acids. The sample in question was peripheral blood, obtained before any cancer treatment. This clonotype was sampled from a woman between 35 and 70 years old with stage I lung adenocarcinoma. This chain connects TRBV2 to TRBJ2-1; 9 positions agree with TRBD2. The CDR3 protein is CASSESAGGPYEQFF. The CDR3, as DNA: TGTGCCAGCAGTGAATCGGCGGGGGGGCCTTATGAGCAGTTCTTC.